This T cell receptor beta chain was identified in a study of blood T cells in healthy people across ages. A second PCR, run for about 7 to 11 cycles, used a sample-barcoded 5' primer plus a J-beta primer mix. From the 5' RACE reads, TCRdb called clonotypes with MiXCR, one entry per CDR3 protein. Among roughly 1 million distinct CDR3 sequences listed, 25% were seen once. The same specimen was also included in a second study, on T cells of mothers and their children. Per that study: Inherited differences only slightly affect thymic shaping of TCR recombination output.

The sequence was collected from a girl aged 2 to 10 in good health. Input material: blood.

CDR3 nucleotides: TGCAGTGCTAGGTCTAGCGGGAGTTTCGAGCAGTACTTC. This sequence encodes CSARSSGSFEQYF. The V call is TRBV20-1, the J call TRBJ2-7; 10 bases agree with TRBD2. The CDR3 has 13 amino acids. Germline CDR1 DFQATT, CDR2 SNEGSKA (reference sequence). The V segment lost 3 bases and the J segment 6 bases; nucleotides outside the gene matches: 5.